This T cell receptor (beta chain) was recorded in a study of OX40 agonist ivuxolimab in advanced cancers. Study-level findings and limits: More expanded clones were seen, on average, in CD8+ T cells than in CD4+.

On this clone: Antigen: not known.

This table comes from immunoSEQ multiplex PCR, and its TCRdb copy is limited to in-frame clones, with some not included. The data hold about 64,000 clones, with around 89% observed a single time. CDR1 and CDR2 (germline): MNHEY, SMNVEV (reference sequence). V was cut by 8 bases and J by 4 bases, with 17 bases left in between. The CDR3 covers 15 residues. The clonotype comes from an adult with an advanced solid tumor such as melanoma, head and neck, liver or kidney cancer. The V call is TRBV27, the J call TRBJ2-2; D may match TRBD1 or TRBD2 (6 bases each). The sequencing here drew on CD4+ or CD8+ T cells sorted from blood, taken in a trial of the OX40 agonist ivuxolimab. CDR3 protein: CASSRRGELTGELFF. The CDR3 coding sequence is TGTGCCAGCTCACGGAGGGGGGAACTCACCGGGGAGCTGTTTTTT.